A single sample gave rise to the 11 T cell receptor beta chains below, sequenced in a study of cytomegalovirus exposure and HLA in healthy donors (TCRdb year 2017). Library preparation used the immunoSEQ multiplex PCR assay. For the multiplex PCR, a mixture combining 60 forward primers for TCR Vbeta segments and 13 reverse primers for TCR Jbeta segments was used. The immuneACCESS repertoire file appears here via TCRdb, limited to in-frame rearrangements. These files lack a portion of the clones; in checked studies, under half of the deficit traces to unresolved V genes, and the cause of the others is not known. The sample table contains just over 150,000 clones; only one count was recorded for approximately 80% of them. The top ten hold about 6.3% of the sample. Sequenced sample: PBMCs. The receptors come from a male donor in good health and CMV-seropositive.

The sample holds one count of this clone. The chain has TRBV27 and TRBJ2-5, with 10 bases that match TRBD1. The J call may be in error: the DNA end matches TRBJ2-7 better. Per germline, CDR1 MNHEY and CDR2 SMNVEV (reference sequence). The CDR3 totals 16 residues. DNA for the CDR3: TGTGCCAGCAGTTTAAGGGACAGGGGTAGCCCCTACGAGCAGTACTTC. Translating it yields CASSLRDRGSPYEQYF.

The chain joins TRBV29-1 to TRBJ1-4; no clear D. CDR1 is SQVTM, CDR2 ANQGSEA, per germline. CDR3 length equals 13 residues. Trimming shortened V by 7 bases and J by 5 bases, and 14 bases separated the two germline ends. The CDR3 DNA is TGCAGCGGATCGGGAGGTCTGAATGAAAAACTGTTTTTT. It translates to CSGSGGLNEKLFF. The full variable domain, completed using reference TRBV29-1 and TRBJ1-4, is SAVISQKPSRDICQRGTSLTIQCQVDSQVTMMFWYRQQPGQSLTLIATANQGSEATYESGFVIDKFPISRPNLTFSTLTVSNMSPEDSSIYLCSGSGGLNEKLFFGSGTQLSVL.

The chain carries TRBV19 and TRBJ2-5; TRBD2 matches 10 bases. From germline, CDR1 is LNHDA and CDR2 SQIVND (reference sequence). V was pared by 3 bases and J by 6 bases, with 13 bases of the junction left unmatched. The CDR3 is 17 residues long. The CDR3 DNA reads TGTGCCAGTAGTATGGAGGGAGTAGCGGGAGGTCGGAAGACCCAGTACTTC. Translation gives CASSMEGVAGGRKTQYF.

This rearrangement joins TRBV7-9 to TRBJ2-3; D uncertain. Trimming shortened V by 1 base and J by 10 bases, and 9 bases separated the two germline ends. Germline CDR1 SEHNR, CDR2 FQNEAQ (reference sequence). The CDR3 consists of 12 residues. CDR3 region: CASSLDASAQYF. The CDR3 DNA reads TGTGCCAGCAGCTTAGACGCGTCGGCGCAGTATTTT.

V gene TRBV28 combines with J gene TRBJ1-6; 7 bases align to TRBD1. Per the germline V gene, CDR1 is MDHEN and CDR2 is SYDVKM. This CDR3 is built from 17 residues. V gave up 1 base and J gave up 7 bases; unmatched junction bases: 10. CDR3 amino acids: CASSLSHAGGRNSPLHF. CDR3 bases: TGTGCCAGCAGTTTATCCCACGCAGGGGGGAGGAATTCACCCCTCCACTTT.

The rearrangement links TRBV14 to TRBJ2-7, with D possibly TRBD2 on 5 matching bases. This CDR3 region has 17 residues. Germline loops: CDR1 SGHDN, CDR2 FVKESK. V was cut by 4 bases and J by 6 bases, with 25 bases left in between. The CDR3 DNA follows: TGTGCCAGCAGCCCGCGTGGAAGCGGTCACGCCCGGGGCGAGCAGTACTTC. Amino acids: CASSPRGSGHARGEQYF.

This rearrangement joins TRBV30 to TRBJ1-1; TRBD1 matches 10 bases. Losses at the gene ends were 5 bases for V and 5 bases for J; bases not matched to a gene: 5. CDR3 size: 13 residues. Looked up from germline, CDR1 is GTSNPN and CDR2 is SVGIG (reference sequence). CDR3 sequence reads: CAWARQGATEAFF. In DNA form, the CDR3 reads TGTGCCTGGGCAAGACAGGGGGCAACTGAAGCTTTCTTT.

The chain uses TRBV19 and TRBJ2-7, with D hard to call. CDR1 is LNHDA and CDR2 is SQIVND in the germline V gene (reference sequence). The length of the CDR3 is 12 residues. Trimming shortened V by 6 bases and J by 4 bases, and 10 bases separated the two germline ends. CDR3 in amino acids: CASRDSLYEQYF. In DNA, the CDR3 is TGTGCCAGTAGAGATAGCTTATACGAGCAGTACTTC.

This clone was recorded only once. The chain joins TRBV6-5 to TRBJ1-1, with 7 bases fitting TRBD1. V was clipped by 5 bases and J by 5 bases; unmatched bases: 8. The CDR3 contains 14 residues. The germline V gene has CDR1 MNHEY and CDR2 SVGAGI. CDR3 loop: CASSAPQGRTEAFF. The CDR3 bases are TGTGCCAGCAGTGCCCCACAGGGGAGAACTGAAGCTTTCTTT.

The J gene is TRBJ2-3, the V gene TRBV2; weak D call: TRBD2 (5 bases). Germline V CDR1 and CDR2: SNHLY, FYNNEI. V dropped 3 bases and J dropped 6 bases, with 7 bases sitting between them. The CDR3 runs 12 residues. The CDR3 here is CASSDGGDTQYF. CDR3 sequence (DNA): TGTGCCAGCAGTGATGGCGGGGATACGCAGTATTTT.

V and J are TRBV12-2 and TRBJ2-3; TRBD1 is taken as the D call from the table, unchecked against the DNA. TRBV12-2 is labeled a pseudogene. There are 11 residues in the CDR3. CDR3 residues: CASRPRTGPYF. CDR3 bases: TGTGCAAGTCGCCCACGGACAGGGCCGTATTTT.